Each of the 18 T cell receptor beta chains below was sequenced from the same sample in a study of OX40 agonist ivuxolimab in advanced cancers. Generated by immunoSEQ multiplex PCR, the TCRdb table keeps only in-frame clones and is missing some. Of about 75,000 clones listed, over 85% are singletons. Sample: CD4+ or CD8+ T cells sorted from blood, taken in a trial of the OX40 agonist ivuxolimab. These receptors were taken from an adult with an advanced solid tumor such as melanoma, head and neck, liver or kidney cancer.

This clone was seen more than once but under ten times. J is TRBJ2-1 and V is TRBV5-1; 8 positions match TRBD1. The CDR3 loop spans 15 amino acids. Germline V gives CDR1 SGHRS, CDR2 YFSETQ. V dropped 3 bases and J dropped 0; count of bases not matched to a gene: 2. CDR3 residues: CASSYTGGSYNEQFF. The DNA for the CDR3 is TGCGCCAGCAGCTATACAGGGGGCTCCTACAATGAGCAGTTCTTC.

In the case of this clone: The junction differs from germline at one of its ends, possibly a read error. The CDR3: CAWSGRGQTDF. The CDR3 DNA reads TGTGCCTGGAGTGGACGGGGGCAAACCGATTTT. The chain recombines TRBV30 with TRBJ1-3; TRBD1 might be the D (6 bases). CDR3 length: 11 amino acids. The V gene's germline CDR1 is GTSNPN and CDR2 SVGIG (reference sequence). Full variable domain (rest looked up from reference TRBV30 and TRBJ1-3): SQTIHQWPATLVQPVGSPLSLECTVEGTSNPNLYWYRQAAGRGLQLLFYSVGIGQISSEVPQNLSASRPQDRQFILSSKKLLLSDSGFYLCAWSGRGQTDFGEGSWLTVV.

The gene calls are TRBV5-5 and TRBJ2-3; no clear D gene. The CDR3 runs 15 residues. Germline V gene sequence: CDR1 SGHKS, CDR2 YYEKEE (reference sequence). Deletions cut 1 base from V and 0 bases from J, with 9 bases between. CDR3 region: CASSLSGLSTDTQYF. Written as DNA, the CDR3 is TGTGCCAGCAGCTTGAGTGGCCTTAGCACAGATACGCAGTATTTT.

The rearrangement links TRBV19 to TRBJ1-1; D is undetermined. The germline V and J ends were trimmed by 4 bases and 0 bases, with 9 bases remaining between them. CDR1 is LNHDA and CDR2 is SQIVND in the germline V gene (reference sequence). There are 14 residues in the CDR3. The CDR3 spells CASSSTALNTEAFF. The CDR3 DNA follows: TGTGCCAGTAGTAGTACAGCATTGAACACTGAAGCTTTCTTT.

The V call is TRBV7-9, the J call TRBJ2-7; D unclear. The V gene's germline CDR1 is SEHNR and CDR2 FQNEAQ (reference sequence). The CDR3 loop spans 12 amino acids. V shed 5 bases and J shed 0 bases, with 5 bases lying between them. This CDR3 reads CASSQTSYEQYF. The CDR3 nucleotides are TGTGCCAGCAGCCAGACCTCCTACGAGCAGTACTTC.

The CDR3 coding sequence is TGCGCCAGCAGCTGGGGCTCTAGCGCGGATGAGCAGTTCTTC. Protein: CASSWGSSADEQFF. The rearrangement joins TRBV5-1 to TRBJ2-1; D possibly corresponds to TRBD2 (6 bases). Between the trimmed V and J ends, which lost 3 bases and 8 bases, there was a span of 15 bases. The CDR3 consists of 14 residues. CDR1 is SGHRS, CDR2 YFSETQ, per germline.

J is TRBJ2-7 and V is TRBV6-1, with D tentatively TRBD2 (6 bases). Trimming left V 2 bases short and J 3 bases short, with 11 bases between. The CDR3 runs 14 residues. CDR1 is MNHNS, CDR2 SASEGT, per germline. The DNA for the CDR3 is TGTGCCAGCAGTGAACAAGGCGGGAACTACGAGCAGTACTTC. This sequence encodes CASSEQGGNYEQYF.

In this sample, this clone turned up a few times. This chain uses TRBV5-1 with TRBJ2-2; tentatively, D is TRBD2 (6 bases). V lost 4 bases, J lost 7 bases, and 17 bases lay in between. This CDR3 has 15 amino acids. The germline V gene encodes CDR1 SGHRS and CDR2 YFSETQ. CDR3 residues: CASSGLQGGSGELFF. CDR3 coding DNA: TGCGCCAGCAGCGGACTCCAAGGAGGGAGCGGGGAGCTGTTTTTT. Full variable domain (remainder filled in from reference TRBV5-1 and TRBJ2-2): KAGVTQTPRYLIKTRGQQVTLSCSPISGHRSVSWYQQTPGQGLQFLFEYFSETQRNKGNFPGRFSGRQFSNSRSEMNVSTLELGDSALYLCASSGLQGGSGELFFGEGSRLTVL.

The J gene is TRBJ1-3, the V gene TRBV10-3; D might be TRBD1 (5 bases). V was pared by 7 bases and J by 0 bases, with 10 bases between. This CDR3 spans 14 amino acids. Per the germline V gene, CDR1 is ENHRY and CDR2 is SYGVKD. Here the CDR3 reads CAITGDLSGNTIYF. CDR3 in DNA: TGTGCCATCACCGGGGACCTCTCTGGAAACACCATATATTTT.

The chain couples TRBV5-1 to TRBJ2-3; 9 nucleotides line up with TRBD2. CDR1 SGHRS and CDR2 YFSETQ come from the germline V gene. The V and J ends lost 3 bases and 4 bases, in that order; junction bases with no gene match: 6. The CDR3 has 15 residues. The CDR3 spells CASSSLAGVPDTQYF. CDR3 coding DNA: TGCGCCAGCAGCTCTTTAGCGGGAGTGCCAGATACGCAGTATTTT.

The CDR3 sequence: CASSGQGAGELFF. CDR3 coding DNA: TGTGCCAGCAGTGGACAGGGGGCCGGGGAGCTGTTTTTT. The chain joins TRBV6-1 to TRBJ2-2; 9 nucleotides match TRBD1. J gave up 6 bases and V 4 bases, and 0 bases lay outside the gene matches. This CDR3 is 13 amino acids long. Germline V gene sequence: CDR1 MNHNS, CDR2 SASEGT.

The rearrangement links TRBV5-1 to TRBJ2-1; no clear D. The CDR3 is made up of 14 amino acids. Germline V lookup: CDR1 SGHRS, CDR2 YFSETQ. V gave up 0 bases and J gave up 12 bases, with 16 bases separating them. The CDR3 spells CASSLEDGRSSQFF. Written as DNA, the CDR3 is TGCGCCAGCAGCTTGGAAGATGGTCGTTCGTCGCAGTTCTTC.

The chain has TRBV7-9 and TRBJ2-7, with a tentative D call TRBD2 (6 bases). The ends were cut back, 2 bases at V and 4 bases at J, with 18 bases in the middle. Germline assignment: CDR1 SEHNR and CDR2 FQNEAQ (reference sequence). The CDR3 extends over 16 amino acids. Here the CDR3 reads CASSLQAGSRWYEQYF. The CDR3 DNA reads TGTGCCAGCAGCTTACAGGCGGGGTCGCGCTGGTACGAGCAGTACTTC.

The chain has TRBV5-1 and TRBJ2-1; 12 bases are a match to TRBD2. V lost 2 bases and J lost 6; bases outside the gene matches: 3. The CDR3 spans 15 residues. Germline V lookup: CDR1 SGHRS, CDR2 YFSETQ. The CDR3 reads CASSFRLAGANEQFF. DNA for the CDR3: TGCGCCAGCAGCTTTAGACTAGCGGGAGCCAATGAGCAGTTCTTC. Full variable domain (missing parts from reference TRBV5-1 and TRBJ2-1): KAGVTQTPRYLIKTRGQQVTLSCSPISGHRSVSWYQQTPGQGLQFLFEYFSETQRNKGNFPGRFSGRQFSNSRSEMNVSTLELGDSALYLCASSFRLAGANEQFFGPGTRLTVL.

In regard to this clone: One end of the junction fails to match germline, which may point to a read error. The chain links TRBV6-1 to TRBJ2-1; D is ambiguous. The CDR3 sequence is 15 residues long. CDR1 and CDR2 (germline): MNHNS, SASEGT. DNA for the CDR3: TGTGCCAGCAGTGTTTTTCGGGCCTCCGACAATGAGCAGTTCTTC. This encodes CASSVFRASDNEQFF.

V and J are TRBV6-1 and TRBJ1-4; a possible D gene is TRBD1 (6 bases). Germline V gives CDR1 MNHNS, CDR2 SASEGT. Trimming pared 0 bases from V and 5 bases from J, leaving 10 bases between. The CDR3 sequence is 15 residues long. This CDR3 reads CASSEARTVNEKLFF. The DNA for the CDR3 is TGTGCCAGCAGTGAAGCCCGGACAGTGAATGAAAAACTGTTTTTT.

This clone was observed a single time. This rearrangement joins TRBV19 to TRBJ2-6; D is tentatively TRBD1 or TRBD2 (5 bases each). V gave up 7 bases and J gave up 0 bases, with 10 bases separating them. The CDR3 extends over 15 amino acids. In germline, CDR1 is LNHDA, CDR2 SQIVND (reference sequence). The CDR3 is CASNTGGSGANVLTF. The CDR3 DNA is TGTGCCAGTAATACAGGAGGCTCTGGGGCCAACGTCCTGACTTTC.

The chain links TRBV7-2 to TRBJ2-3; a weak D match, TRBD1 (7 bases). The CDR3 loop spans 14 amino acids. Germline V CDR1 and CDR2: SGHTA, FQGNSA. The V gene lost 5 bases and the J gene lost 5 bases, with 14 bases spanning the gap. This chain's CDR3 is CASSPQGGLDTQYF. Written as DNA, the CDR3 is TGTGCCAGCAGCCCGCAGGGGGGCCTAGATACGCAGTATTTT.